The clone carrying this TCR beta chain was found a few times. The antigen is not known. Vbeta (60) and Jbeta (13) primers were used in the PCR. Method: immunoSEQ multiplex PCR; TCRdb's copy keeps in-frame clones and lacks some. The repertoire holds some 170,000 clones, with approximately 80% as singletons. These data are taken from a study of cytomegalovirus exposure and HLA in healthy donors. Study-wide results and limits: HLA allele associations emerged for some 16,000 TCR beta sequences in a later analysis, at 0.05 false discovery rate. Later analysis indicated greater clonal expansion among HLA-associated TCR beta chains than among equally common other chains. Reported performance of the classifier showed diagnosis of cytomegalovirus status with high specificity and sensitivity. Earlier analysis looked at TCR beta V segments, and most were productive about 90% or about 30% of the time.

J gave up 0 bases and V 7 bases, and 4 bases lay outside the gene matches. The CDR3 length is 14 residues. Germline loops: CDR1 MNHNS, CDR2 SASEGT. Sample: PBMCs. The V call is TRBV6-1, the J call TRBJ1-1, with 8 positions matching TRBD1. This TCR came from a man aged 25 to 40 in good health and CMV-seropositive. This CDR3 is CASTGQGLNTEAFF. The DNA of the CDR3 is TGTGCCAGCACCGGACAGGGATTGAACACTGAAGCTTTCTTT.